The rows below give T cell receptor beta chains drawn from one sample of a study of shared clonotypes between healthy human individuals. Sequencing used immunoSEQ multiplex PCR; TCRdb keeps in-frame clones, though not all of them. In the table there are roughly 2 million clones, 85% to 95% of which are singletons. The sequencing sample was made of naive CD4+ T cells sorted from blood. These receptors were collected from a man aged 18 to 30 in good health. Both conserved end residues are part of each CDR3. D genes are given only for firm matches. Size is omitted from some rows. Given values are once, few, many or a class for expanded clones.

TRBV6-6	TRBJ2-2	.	TRBD1	TGTGCCAGCAGTTACACGGGACAGGGGTACACCGGGGAGCTGTTTTTT	CASSYTGQGYTGELFF
TRBV14	TRBJ2-2	.	.	TGTGCCAGCAGCCAAGATGAGGCCATGGCGTCCGGGGAGCTGTTTTTT	CASSQDEAMASGELFF
TRBV30	TRBJ2-7	once	TRBD2	TGTGCCTGGAGTGTAGGGAGGGGATACGAGCAGTACTTC	CAWSVGRGYEQYF
TRBV11-2	TRBJ1-1	.	.	TGTGCCAGCAGCTTAGACCCATCGAGCACTGAAGCTTTCTTT	CASSLDPSSTEAFF
TRBV4-1	TRBJ1-2	.	.	TGCGCCAGCAGCCAAGTACAGGGCCTCTATGGCTACACCTTC	CASSQVQGLYGYTF
TRBV10-3	TRBJ1-5	once	.	TGTGCCACCGGGGACGTCTCGGGCCAGCCCCAGCATTTT	CATGDVSGQPQHF
TRBV6-5	TRBJ2-5	.	.	TGTGCCAGCAGTTACACTCGACTAGAGACCCAGTACTTC	CASSYTRLETQYF
TRBV7-2	TRBJ2-7	.	.	TGTGCCAGCAGCACCCGGGGTGCAGCCTACGAGCAGTACTTC	CASSTRGAAYEQYF
TRBV30	TRBJ2-5	.	.	TGTGCCTGGAGTAAAGGCCACGGTGGGACCCAGTACTTC	CAWSKGHGGTQYF
TRBV5-6	TRBJ1-2	.	.	TGTGCCAGCAGCTGGTCCGGACAGCCCTATGGCTACACCTTC	CASSWSGQPYGYTF
TRBV7-2	TRBJ2-2	.	.	TGTGCCAGCAGCTTAGTTTCAGGGGTGAACACCGGGGAGCTGTTTTTT	CASSLVSGVNTGELFF
TRBV5-8	TRBJ1-2	.	TRBD1	TGTGCCAGCAGCTTTGGACAGGGCCATTATGGCTACACCTTC	CASSFGQGHYGYTF
TRBV5-1	TRBJ2-7	.	.	TGCGCCAGCAGCTTGGACGTCAGCTACGAGCAGTACTTC	CASSLDVSYEQYF
TRBV21-1	TRBJ1-1	.	.	TGTGCCAGCAGCTTCCGACAGGGGAAGAACACTGAAGCTTTCTTT	CASSFRQGKNTEAFF
TRBV6-5	TRBJ1-2	.	.	TGTGCCAGCAGACTGGACAGTGCGTTTAGAGGCTACACCTTC	CASRLDSAFRGYTF
TRBV6-1	TRBJ1-4	.	.	TGTGCCAGCAGTGAAGCGCTCGGCTGGGTACTGTTTTTT	CASSEALGWVLFF
TRBV5-5	TRBJ1-4	.	TRBD1	TGTGCCAGCAGCTGGGGACAGAGTGAAAAACTGTTTTTT	CASSWGQSEKLFF
TRBV9	TRBJ2-3	.	.	TGTGCCAGCAGCGTAGGGACCTCCACAGATACGCAGTATTTT	CASSVGTSTDTQYF
TRBV6-7	TRBJ1-5	.	TRBD1	TGTGCCAGCAGTTACTCCCCCCCGGACAGGGGCAATCAGCCCCAGCATTTT	CASSYSPPDRGNQPQHF
TRBV27	TRBJ1-6	.	.	TGTGCCAGCAGTTTCACAGGGCTCAATTCACCCCTCCACTTT	CASSFTGLNSPLHF
TRBV9	TRBJ2-7	.	TRBD1	TGTGCCAGCAGCGTTGGAGCCGGGACAGGGACCTACGAGCAGTACTTC	CASSVGAGTGTYEQYF
TRBV6-1	TRBJ2-1	.	.	TGTGCCAGCCGGGACCCCCTAAACAATGAGCAGTTCTTC	CASRDPLNNEQFF
TRBV20-1	TRBJ2-3	.	.	TGCAGTGCCCCCGCACAGGATACGCAGTATTTT	CSAPAQDTQYF